The 23 T cell receptor beta chains in this list originate from one sample, sequenced in a study of cytomegalovirus exposure and HLA in healthy donors. The PCR employed 60 Vbeta primers together with 13 Jbeta primers. TCRdb's table, derived via immunoSEQ multiplex PCR, lists solely in-frame clones and lacks some. The data show roughly 42,000 clones, and the top ten clones hold over 1%. Sequences were obtained from PBMCs. The receptors derive from a man between 25 and 39 years old in good health and CMV-seronegative.

The chain joins TRBV13 to TRBJ1-5; unclear D gene. CDR1 PRHDT and CDR2 FYEKMQ come from the germline V gene (reference sequence). The CDR3 has 15 amino acids. V lost 5 bases and J 2 bases, leaving 13 bases between the germline ends. The CDR3 bases are TGTGCCAGCAGCCCCCGTCTCCGGGGCAATCAGCCCCAGCATTTT. Amino acids: CASSPRLRGNQPQHF.

The chain has TRBV10-1 and TRBJ1-6; 9 bases match TRBD1. CDR1 is WNHNN and CDR2 is SYGVQD in the germline V gene (reference sequence). V was pared by 6 bases and J by 7 bases, with 10 bases of the junction left unmatched. The CDR3 is 16 residues long. Here the CDR3 reads CASSRTGVGGNSPLHF. The CDR3 DNA reads TGCGCCAGCAGCAGGACAGGGGTTGGCGGGAATTCACCCCTCCACTTT.

This chain links TRBV19 with TRBJ1-1; 7 bases are a match to TRBD1. The V segment lost 6 bases and the J segment 1 base; nucleotides outside the gene matches: 5. Germline CDR1 is LNHDA and CDR2 is SQIVND (reference sequence). The CDR3 runs to 14 residues. The CDR3 DNA reads as TGTGCCAGTAGCCGGAGACAGGGGAACACTGAAGCTTTCTTT. Amino acids: CASSRRQGNTEAFF.

The chain links TRBV2 to TRBJ2-7, with a possible D match to TRBD1 (6 bases). This CDR3 has 15 residues. In germline, CDR1 is SNHLY, CDR2 FYNNEI. The ends were cut back, 4 bases at V and 3 bases at J, with 16 bases in the middle. CDR3 protein: CASSGTEVFNYEQYF. Written as DNA, the CDR3 is TGTGCCAGCAGTGGGACAGAAGTGTTTAACTACGAGCAGTACTTC. Using reference TRBV2 and TRBJ2-7 for the parts outside the CDR3, the full variable domain is EPEVTQTPSHQVTQMGQEVILRCVPISNHLYFYWYRQILGQKVEFLVSFYNNEISEKSEIFDDQFSVERPDGSNFTLKIRSTKLEDSAMYFCASSGTEVFNYEQYFGPGTRLTVT.

V and J are TRBV27 and TRBJ2-7; 7 bases map to TRBD2. The CDR3 loop spans 14 amino acids. Losses at the gene ends were 2 bases for V and 6 bases for J; bases not matched to a gene: 7. Germline CDR1 is MNHEY and CDR2 is SMNVEV (reference sequence). The chain's CDR3 is CASSLVGEGVEQYF. The CDR3 nucleotides are TGTGCCAGCAGTTTAGTGGGGGAGGGCGTCGAGCAGTACTTC.

The V and J genes are TRBV5-4 and TRBJ1-2; TRBD1 aligns across 11 bases. The germline V gene encodes CDR1 SGHNT and CDR2 YYREEE (reference sequence). The CDR3 runs to 15 residues. V shed 0 bases, J shed 8 bases, and the junction held 6 bases outside the gene matches. This chain's CDR3 is CASSLAGQGANGYTF. CDR3 DNA: TGTGCCAGCAGCTTGGCCGGACAGGGGGCAAACGGCTACACCTTC.

J is TRBJ2-7 and V is TRBV7-9, with TRBD2 as a possible D gene (6 bases). There are 14 residues in the CDR3. Germline V gives CDR1 SEHNR, CDR2 FQNEAQ (reference sequence). Trimming stripped 5 bases from V and 3 bases from J, with 14 bases between. The CDR3 bases are TGTGCCAGCAGCCCCAGGGACTCCGACTACGAGCAGTACTTC. Translation: CASSPRDSDYEQYF.

V gene TRBV5-1 combines with J gene TRBJ2-7; tentative D call: TRBD1 (5 bases). The CDR3 has 15 residues. With 0 bases removed from V and 2 bases from J, the gap between germline ends came to 12 bases. Germline CDR1 is SGHRS and CDR2 is YFSETQ. In DNA, the CDR3 is TGCGCCAGCAGCTTGGCGGCAGGGTCAACCTACGAGCAGTACTTC. This translates into CASSLAAGSTYEQYF.

The V gene is TRBV5-1, the J gene TRBJ1-4; 9 nucleotides agree with TRBD1. In germline, CDR1 is SGHRS, CDR2 YFSETQ. The junction had 6 bases not matched to a gene; V was cut back by 2 bases and J by 4 bases. The CDR3 contains 16 residues. As DNA, the CDR3 is TGCGCCAGCAGCTTTGGGGGGACAGGGCGTAATGAAAAACTGTTTTTT. It specifies CASSFGGTGRNEKLFF.

This chain links TRBV11-3 with TRBJ1-1; maybe TRBD1 (5 bases). The CDR3 totals 14 residues. V was cut by 5 bases and J by 1 base, with 11 bases left in between. CDR1 and CDR2 from the germline V gene are SGHNT and YENEEA. CDR3: CASSRGRGNTEAFF. The CDR3 DNA reads TGTGCCAGCAGCCGAGGGAGGGGGAACACTGAAGCTTTCTTT. Looking up the rest from reference TRBV11-3 and TRBJ1-1 gives the full variable domain: EAGVVQSPRYKIIEKKQPVAFWCNPISGHNTLYWYLQNLGQGPELLIRYENEEAVDDSQLPKDRFSAERLKGVDSTLKIQPAELGDSAVYLCASSRGRGNTEAFFGQGTRLTVV.

The rearrangement links TRBV2 to TRBJ2-5; 9 nucleotides agree with TRBD2. This CDR3 has 14 residues. Per germline, CDR1 SNHLY and CDR2 FYNNEI. Trimming cost V 8 bases and J 2 bases; bases outside gene matches: 6. The CDR3 loop is CASRTSAIQETQYF. CDR3 in DNA: TGTGCCAGCCGGACTAGCGCGATACAAGAGACCCAGTACTTC.

The V gene is TRBV4-3, the J gene TRBJ1-2, with D maybe TRBD1 (6 bases). Germline V lookup: CDR1 LGHNA, CDR2 YSLEER. The germline V and J ends were trimmed by 1 base and 8 bases, with 17 bases remaining between them. CDR3 length equals 15 residues. The DNA of the CDR3 is TGCGCCAGCAGCCAAGGCGAGACACAGGGATTAGGCTACACCTTC. Amino acid sequence: CASSQGETQGLGYTF.

The chain's CDR3 is CASSSPSSPALDEQYF. CDR3 DNA sequence: TGTGCCAGCAGCTCCCCTAGCAGCCCAGCTCTCGACGAGCAGTACTTC. V and J are TRBV5-6 and TRBJ2-7; D perhaps matches TRBD2 (5 bases). The CDR3 sequence is 16 residues long. Per the germline V gene, CDR1 is SGHDT and CDR2 is YYEEEE. Between the trimmed V and J ends, which lost 3 bases and 5 bases, there was a span of 21 bases.

This chain uses TRBV11-2 with TRBJ2-7; 11 bases are shared with TRBD2. J lost 3 bases, V lost 5 bases, and 9 bases had no gene match. CDR1 and CDR2 from the germline V gene are SGHAT and FQNNGV. This CDR3 has 16 residues. CDR3 coding DNA: TGTGCCAGCAGCCTCCGGGGACTAGCGGAGTTCTACGAGCAGTACTTC. Translating gives CASSLRGLAEFYEQYF.

The chain joins TRBV19 to TRBJ1-1; D gene ambiguous. The germline V and J ends were trimmed by 7 bases and 0 bases, with 12 bases remaining between them. This CDR3 has 14 amino acids. Germline-derived CDR1 and CDR2 are LNHDA and SQIVND (reference sequence). CDR3 nucleotide sequence: TGTGCCAGTACCCCGGTACCTATGAACACTGAAGCTTTCTTT. It specifies CASTPVPMNTEAFF. Full variable domain (missing parts from reference TRBV19 and TRBJ1-1): DGGITQSPKYLFRKEGQNVTLSCEQNLNHDAMYWYRQDPGQGLRLIYYSQIVNDFQKGDIAEGYSVSREKKESFPLTVTSAQKNPTAFYLCASTPVPMNTEAFFGQGTRLTVV.

The V gene is TRBV9, the J gene TRBJ2-7; D gene ambiguous. This CDR3 comprises 9 residues. Trimming took off 9 bases at V and 8 bases at J, with 9 bases between the two ends. Germline V gene lookup returns CDR1 SGDLS and CDR2 YYNGEE. The CDR3 nucleotides are TGTGCCAATGTGCGCCAGCAGTACTTC. This translates into CANVRQQYF.

The rearrangement links TRBV4-2 to TRBJ1-1; no clear D gene. The V gene's germline CDR1 is LGHNA and CDR2 YNFKEQ. This CDR3 has 13 residues. Trimming left V 1 base short and J 5 bases short, with 8 bases between. This CDR3 reads CASSQAHGTEAFF. The CDR3 region has the DNA TGTGCCAGCAGCCAAGCCCACGGGACTGAAGCTTTCTTT.

V is TRBV30 and J is TRBJ2-2; TRBD1 agrees at 10 bases. Unmatched junction bases numbered 13, after V lost 1 base and J lost 2 bases. The V gene's germline CDR1 is GTSNPN and CDR2 SVGIG (reference sequence). The CDR3 is 19 amino acids. The CDR3 DNA reads TGTGCCTGGAGTGGAGGGGCTACCGGGACAGGGGACAACACCGGGGAGCTGTTTTTT. This sequence encodes CAWSGGATGTGDNTGELFF.

The chain carries TRBV4-3 and TRBJ1-1, with D tentatively TRBD1 (5 bases). The germline V gene encodes CDR1 LGHNA and CDR2 YSLEER. The V gene lost 4 bases and the J gene lost 0 bases, with 6 bases spanning the gap. This CDR3 is 13 amino acids long. The CDR3 region has the DNA TGCGCCAGCAGCCGACAGATGAACACTGAAGCTTTCTTT. It codes for CASSRQMNTEAFF.

The rearrangement links TRBV4-2 to TRBJ1-1; 9 bases agree with TRBD1. With 4 bases clipped from V and 3 bases from J, the junction kept 6 bases outside the gene matches. The CDR3 extends over 15 amino acids. Germline-derived CDR1 and CDR2 are LGHNA and YNFKEQ. As DNA, the CDR3 is TGTGCCAGCAGCCGCCCGGGACAGGGTTACACTGAAGCTTTCTTT. Translation: CASSRPGQGYTEAFF.

The V gene is TRBV13, the J gene TRBJ2-3; maybe TRBD1 (6 bases). This CDR3 spans 12 amino acids. V shed 4 bases and J shed 4 bases, with 6 bases lying between them. Germline V gene lookup returns CDR1 PRHDT and CDR2 FYEKMQ (reference sequence). The CDR3 is CASSWTADTQYF. In nucleotides, the CDR3 is TGTGCCAGCAGCTGGACAGCAGATACGCAGTATTTT.

The chain couples TRBV2 to TRBJ2-5; 7 bases line up with TRBD1. J lost 4 bases, V lost 1 base, and 3 bases had no gene match. The CDR3 covers 14 residues. The germline gives CDR1 SNHLY, CDR2 FYNNEI. CDR3 nucleotides: TGTGCCAGCAGTGAAGGACAGGGTAGAGAGACCCAGTACTTC. Protein sequence: CASSEGQGRETQYF.

The V and J genes are TRBV4-2 and TRBJ2-5; the match to TRBD2 covers 13 bases. This CDR3 is built from 17 residues. Germline lookup yields CDR1 LGHNA and CDR2 YNFKEQ. The V segment lost 4 bases and the J segment 1 base; nucleotides outside the gene matches: 6. DNA for the CDR3: TGTGCCAGCAGCCGGACTAGCGGGAGTAGGGCCCAAGAGACCCAGTACTTC. This translates into CASSRTSGSRAQETQYF.